Presented here are 13 T cell receptor beta chains from one specimen sequenced in a study of PD-1 blockade in classical Hodgkin lymphoma. Time point in this sample: cycle 4 day 1 (C4D1), after 6 weeks of nivolumab. With no exception, relapse followed autologous stem cell transplantation in all patients, and brentuximab vedotin exposure varied. Sequenced by immunoSEQ multiplex PCR; TCRdb stores in-frame clones only, minus some. The repertoire holds almost 20,000 clones, with over 75% as singletons. The specimen comprised peripheral blood mononuclear cells (PBMCs), sampled before the fourth cycle of nivolumab. The receptors were gathered from a human donor with classical Hodgkin lymphoma.

The V call is TRBV18, the J call TRBJ2-4; perhaps TRBD1 as D (5 bases). CDR3 length equals 15 residues. V lost 5 bases and J lost 9, with 20 bases in between. Germline V gene sequence: CDR1 KGHSH, CDR2 LQKENI. This chain's CDR3 is CASSDSSKRQSIQYF. The CDR3 DNA follows: TGTGCCAGCTCAGACAGCTCAAAACGTCAAAGCATTCAGTACTTC.

The rearrangement uses TRBV5-6 and TRBJ2-3; D is possibly TRBD2 (5 bases). Trimming cost V 3 bases and J 6 bases, with 14 bases left between them. The CDR3 is 14 amino acids. Germline CDR1 is SGHDT and CDR2 is YYEEEE. The CDR3 is CASSSERAGDTQYF. CDR3 nucleotides: TGTGCCAGCAGCTCCGAGAGGGCCGGCGATACGCAGTATTTT.

This clone was counted only a few times. The V gene is TRBV19, the J gene TRBJ2-5; TRBD2 matches at 12 bases. J was trimmed by 1 base and V by 4 bases; bases with no gene match: 4. CDR3 length: 16 amino acids. Germline V CDR1 and CDR2: LNHDA, SQIVND (reference sequence). CDR3 amino acids: CASSTTSGGIQETQYF. CDR3 coding DNA: TGTGCCAGTAGTACCACTAGCGGGGGGATCCAAGAGACCCAGTACTTC. The full variable domain, rest sourced from reference TRBV19 and TRBJ2-5, is DGGITQSPKYLFRKEGQNVTLSCEQNLNHDAMYWYRQDPGQGLRLIYYSQIVNDFQKGDIAEGYSVSREKKESFPLTVTSAQKNPTAFYLCASSTTSGGIQETQYFGPGTRLLVL.

The CDR3: CASSERGWESGNTIYF. The CDR3 bases are TGTGCCAGCAGCGAGAGAGGTTGGGAGTCCGGAAACACCATATATTTT. This chain uses TRBV9 with TRBJ1-3, with unresolved D. The germline CDR1 and CDR2 sequences are SGDLS and YYNGEE. There are 16 residues in the CDR3. The V end lost 3 bases, the J end lost 4 bases, and 17 bases lay between the germline ends.

This chain joins TRBV5-4 and TRBJ2-2, with D unclear. The germline V gene has CDR1 SGHNT and CDR2 YYREEE (reference sequence). Trimming left V 4 bases short and J 0 bases short, with 4 bases between. CDR3 length: 13 amino acids. DNA for the CDR3: TGTGCCAGCAGCACAACGAACACCGGGGAGCTGTTTTTT. Translation: CASSTTNTGELFF.

This chain links TRBV7-9 with TRBJ2-5; 11 bases agree with TRBD2. Trimming took 4 bases from V and 5 from J; bases not matched to a gene: 0. Germline V gene sequence: CDR1 SEHNR, CDR2 FQNEAQ (reference sequence). The CDR3 is made up of 13 amino acids. CDR3 nucleotide sequence: TGTGCCAGCAGCTCTAGCGGGGGGGAGACCCAGTACTTC. Translation gives CASSSSGGETQYF.

This chain joins TRBV19 and TRBJ2-1; D is ambiguous. The germline V gene has CDR1 LNHDA and CDR2 SQIVND (reference sequence). This CDR3 has 14 residues. V lost 1 base, J lost 6 bases, and 10 bases lay in between. CDR3 bases: TGTGCCAGTAGTATAGGCGGAGTAACCAATGAGCAGTTCTTC. Encoded protein: CASSIGGVTNEQFF.

J is TRBJ2-5 and V is TRBV6-1; D is unresolved. The germline V and J ends were trimmed by 4 bases and 2 bases, with 8 bases remaining between them. The CDR3 is made up of 13 amino acids. CDR1 MNHNS and CDR2 SASEGT come from the germline V gene. In DNA form, the CDR3 reads TGTGCCAGCAGTGGGACGTTGCAAGAGACCCAGTACTTC. It yields the protein CASSGTLQETQYF.

The chain combines TRBV6-5 with TRBJ2-1; D uncertain. CDR3 size: 15 residues. Germline V gene data show CDR1 as MNHEY and CDR2 as SVGAGI. Between the trimmed V and J ends, which lost 2 bases and 0 bases, there was a span of 8 bases. The CDR3 region is CASSYRQSSYNEQFF. CDR3 nucleotide sequence: TGTGCCAGCAGTTACAGGCAGAGCTCCTACAATGAGCAGTTCTTC.

The rearrangement joins TRBV19 to TRBJ1-2; 9 nucleotides match TRBD1. The germline V gene encodes CDR1 LNHDA and CDR2 SQIVND (reference sequence). The V and J ends lost 4 bases and 4 bases, in that order; junction bases with no gene match: 4. This CDR3 comprises 14 residues. The chain's CDR3 is CASSTRTGVYGYTF. The DNA of the CDR3 is TGTGCCAGTAGTACTCGGACAGGGGTCTATGGCTACACCTTC.

This clone was detected only a few times. The chain couples TRBV19 to TRBJ2-7, with D perhaps assigned TRBD1 or TRBD2 (5 bases each). Germline V lookup: CDR1 LNHDA, CDR2 SQIVND (reference sequence). The V end was cut by 6 bases, the J end by 7 bases, with 16 bases between. This CDR3 has 13 amino acids. The DNA for the CDR3 is TGTGCCAGTAGCCTAGCCGGGACCGGGGAGCAGTACTTC. Translating gives CASSLAGTGEQYF.

J is TRBJ1-2 and V is TRBV19; D unresolved. This CDR3 spans 13 amino acids. The ends were cut back, 7 bases at V and 7 bases at J, with 16 bases in the middle. Per the germline V gene, CDR1 is LNHDA and CDR2 is SQIVND (reference sequence). CDR3 region: CASIYSGEGGYTF. Written as DNA, the CDR3 is TGTGCCAGTATCTACTCCGGAGAGGGTGGCTACACCTTC.

The V and J genes are TRBV10-3 and TRBJ1-5, with D unresolved. Trimming removed 8 bases from V and 3 bases from J, with 11 bases in between. The length of the CDR3 is 13 residues. Germline lookup yields CDR1 ENHRY and CDR2 SYGVKD. CDR3 sequence (DNA): TGTGCCATCGCCCGGGAACCCAATCAGCCCCAGCATTTT. Its translation is CAIAREPNQPQHF.